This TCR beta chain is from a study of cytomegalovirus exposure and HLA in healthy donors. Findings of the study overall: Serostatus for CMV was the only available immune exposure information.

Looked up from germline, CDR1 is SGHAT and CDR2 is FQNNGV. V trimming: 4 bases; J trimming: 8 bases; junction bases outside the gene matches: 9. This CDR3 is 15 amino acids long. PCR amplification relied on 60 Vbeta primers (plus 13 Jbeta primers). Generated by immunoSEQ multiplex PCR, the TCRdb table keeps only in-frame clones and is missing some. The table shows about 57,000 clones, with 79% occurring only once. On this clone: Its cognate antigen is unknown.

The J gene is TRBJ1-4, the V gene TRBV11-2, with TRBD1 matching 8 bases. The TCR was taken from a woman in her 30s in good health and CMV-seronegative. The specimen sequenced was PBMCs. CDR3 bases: TGTGCCAGCAGCTCGGTAACAGGGGGAGACGAAAAACTGTTTTTT. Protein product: CASSSVTGGDEKLFF.